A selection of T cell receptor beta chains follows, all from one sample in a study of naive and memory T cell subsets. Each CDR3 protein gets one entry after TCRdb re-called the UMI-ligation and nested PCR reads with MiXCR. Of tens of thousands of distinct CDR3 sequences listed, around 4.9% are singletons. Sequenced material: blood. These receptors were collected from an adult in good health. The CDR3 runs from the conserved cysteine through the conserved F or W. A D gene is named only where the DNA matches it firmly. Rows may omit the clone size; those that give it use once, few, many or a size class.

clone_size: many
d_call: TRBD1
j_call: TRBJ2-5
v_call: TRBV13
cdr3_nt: TGTGCCAGCAGCCCTAGGACAGGGGCAGAGACCCAGTACTTC
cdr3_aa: CASSPRTGAETQYF

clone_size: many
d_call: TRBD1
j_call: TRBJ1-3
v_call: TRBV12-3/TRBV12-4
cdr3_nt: TGTGCCAGCACCGACAGGGGGCGACAAGGAAACACCATATATTTT
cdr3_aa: CASTDRGRQGNTIYF

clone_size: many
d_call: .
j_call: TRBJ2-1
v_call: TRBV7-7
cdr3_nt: TGTGCTAGCAGCCCCACTAGCTTACAAGTCGATGAGCAGTTCTTC
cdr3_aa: CASSPTSLQVDEQFF

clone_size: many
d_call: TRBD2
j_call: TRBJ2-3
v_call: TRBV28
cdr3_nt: TGTGCCAGCAGCTTACTAGCGGGAGTGACAGATACGCAGTATTTT
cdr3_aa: CASSLLAGVTDTQYF

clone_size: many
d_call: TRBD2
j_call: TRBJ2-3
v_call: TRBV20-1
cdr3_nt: TGCAGTGCCGGGGGGGCCACAGATACGCAGTATTTT
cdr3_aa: CSAGGATDTQYF

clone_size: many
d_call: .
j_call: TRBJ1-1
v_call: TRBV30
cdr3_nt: TGTGCCTGGGGAGGGACGGGAGGAGCTTTCTTT
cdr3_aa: CAWGGTGGAFF

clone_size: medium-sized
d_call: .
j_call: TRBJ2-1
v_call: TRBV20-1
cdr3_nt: TGCAGTGCTAGTGGGGACTGGACCAATGAGCAGTTCTTC
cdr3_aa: CSASGDWTNEQFF

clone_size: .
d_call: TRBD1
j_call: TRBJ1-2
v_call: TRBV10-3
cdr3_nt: TGTGCCATCACTCCGACAGGGGGGAATGGCTACACCTTC
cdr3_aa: CAITPTGGNGYTF

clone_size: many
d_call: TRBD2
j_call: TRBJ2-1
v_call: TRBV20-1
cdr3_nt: TGCAGTGCCATACGTACCCTAGCGGGAGGCTACAATGAGCAGTTCTTC
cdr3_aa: CSAIRTLAGGYNEQFF

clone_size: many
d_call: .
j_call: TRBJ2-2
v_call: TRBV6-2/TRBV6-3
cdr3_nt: TGTGCCAGCAGTCTGGGGCACACCGGGGAGCTGTTTTTT
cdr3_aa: CASSLGHTGELFF

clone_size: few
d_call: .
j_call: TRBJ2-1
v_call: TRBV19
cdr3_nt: TGTGCCAGTAGTATAGGAACGGGAAACAATGAGCAGTTCTTC
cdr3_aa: CASSIGTGNNEQFF

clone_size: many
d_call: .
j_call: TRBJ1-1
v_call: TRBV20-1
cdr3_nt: TGCAGTGCTGATGGGGCAGGCGGGAACACTGAAGCTTTCTTT
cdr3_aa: CSADGAGGNTEAFF

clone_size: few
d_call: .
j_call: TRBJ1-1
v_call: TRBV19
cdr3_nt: TGTGCCAGTAGTATGTCGTCGGGGGAGACTGAAGCTTTCTTT
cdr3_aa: CASSMSSGETEAFF

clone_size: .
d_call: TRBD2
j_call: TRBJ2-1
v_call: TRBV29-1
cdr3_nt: TGCAGCGTCCCCCCGCCTAGCGGGGACTACAATGAGCAGTTCTTC
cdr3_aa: CSVPPPSGDYNEQFF

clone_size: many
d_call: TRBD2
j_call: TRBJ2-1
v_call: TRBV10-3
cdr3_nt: TGTGCCACCGGGACTAGCGGCAACAATGAGCAGTTCTTC
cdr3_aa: CATGTSGNNEQFF

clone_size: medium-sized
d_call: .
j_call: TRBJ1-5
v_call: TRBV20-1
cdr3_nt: TGCAGTGTTCCCCGGGACGGTCCTAATCAGCCCCAGCATTTT
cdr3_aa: CSVPRDGPNQPQHF

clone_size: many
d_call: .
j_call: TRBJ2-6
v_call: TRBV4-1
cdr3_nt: TGCGCCAGCAGCCGAGGGGTAACTGGGGCCAACGTCCTGACTTTC
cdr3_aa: CASSRGVTGANVLTF

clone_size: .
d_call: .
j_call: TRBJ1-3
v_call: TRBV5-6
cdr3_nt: TGTGCCAGCAGCCGCCGGACCATTGATATGAGAAACACCATATATTTT
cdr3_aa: CASSRRTIDMRNTIYF

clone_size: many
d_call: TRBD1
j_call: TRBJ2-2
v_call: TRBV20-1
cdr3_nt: TGCAGTGCTAGGGGGGGGACAGGGCTCACCGGGGAGCTGTTTTTT
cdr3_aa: CSARGGTGLTGELFF

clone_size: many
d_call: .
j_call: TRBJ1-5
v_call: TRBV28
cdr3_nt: TGTGCCAGCAGTTTAGGTCCGGGGACTCAGCCCCAGCATTTT
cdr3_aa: CASSLGPGTQPQHF

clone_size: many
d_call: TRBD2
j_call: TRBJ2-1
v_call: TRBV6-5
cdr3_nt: TGTGCCAGCAGTTACTCTTCGAGCGGGAGTTACAATGAGCAGTTCTTC
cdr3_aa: CASSYSSSGSYNEQFF

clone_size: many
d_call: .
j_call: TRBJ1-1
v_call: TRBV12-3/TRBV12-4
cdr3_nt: TGTGCCAGCAGTTTCCACAGCACTGAAGCTTTCTTT
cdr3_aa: CASSFHSTEAFF

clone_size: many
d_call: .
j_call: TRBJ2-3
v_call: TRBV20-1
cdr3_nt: TGCAGTGCTAAACGGGACGGTCGAGATACGCAGTATTTT
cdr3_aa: CSAKRDGRDTQYF

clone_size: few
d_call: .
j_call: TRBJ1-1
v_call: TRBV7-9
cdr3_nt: TGTGCCAGCAGAGGGGTGGTGAACACTGAAGCTTTCTTT
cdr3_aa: CASRGVVNTEAFF

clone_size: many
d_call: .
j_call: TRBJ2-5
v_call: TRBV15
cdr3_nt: TGTGCCACCAGCAGTCAGGGCGGACAAGAGACCCAGTACTTC
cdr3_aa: CATSSQGGQETQYF

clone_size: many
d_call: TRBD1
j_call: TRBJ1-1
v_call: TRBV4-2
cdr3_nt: TGTGCCAGCAGCCAAGTAGAACAGGGGACCACTGAAGCTTTCTTT
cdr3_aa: CASSQVEQGTTEAFF

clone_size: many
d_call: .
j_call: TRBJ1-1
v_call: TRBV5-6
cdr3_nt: TGTGCCAGCAGCACTCAGGGTTTTGTGGAAGCTTTCTTT
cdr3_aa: CASSTQGFVEAFF

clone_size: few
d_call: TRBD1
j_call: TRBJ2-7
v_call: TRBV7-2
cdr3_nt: TGTGCCAGCAGCTTAAGGATGCCGTTGCTGGGACAGGGGTTGTACGAGCAGTACTTC
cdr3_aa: CASSLRMPLLGQGLYEQYF

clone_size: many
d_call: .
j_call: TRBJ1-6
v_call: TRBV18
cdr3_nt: TGTGCCAGCTCTAGGGAGTCTCGTTCACCCCTCCACTTT
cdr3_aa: CASSRESRSPLHF